These T cell receptor beta chains were read from a single sample in a study of OX40 agonist ivuxolimab in advanced cancers. Using immunoSEQ multiplex PCR, the repertoire was profiled, and TCRdb retains in-frame clones only, with some absent. The table records 30,000 to 45,000 clones, 88% of them present only once. Sample: CD4+ or CD8+ T cells sorted from blood, taken in a trial of the OX40 agonist ivuxolimab. These receptors were taken from an adult with an advanced solid tumor such as melanoma, head and neck, liver or kidney cancer. The CDR3 runs from the conserved cysteine through the conserved F or W. Only part of the rows carry a size: once, few, many, or a class if the clone is expanded.

TRBV9,-,CASSARQGISQETQYF
TRBV4-3,-,CASSQDRQSYEQYF
TRBV7-9,-,CASSGPGTGSYEQYF
TRBV9,-,CASSVGLAGEGKTQYF
TRBV12-5,-,CASGLWSSGSTDTQYF
TRBV6-6,-,CASGREGSYNEQFF
TRBV7-6,-,CASSYRDRAYEQYF
TRBV7-9,-,CASSFEGLSSYNEQFF
TRBV9,-,CASSVVESSGSYEQFF
TRBV9,-,CASSATSLAYEQYF
TRBV6-6,-,CASSYPGNYGYTF
TRBV7-9,-,CASRGGEPSYEQYF
TRBV7-6,-,CASSLVLAGWENEQFF
TRBV5-1,-,CASSFLTGTDEQYF
TRBV5-4,-,CASSLVEDGGEQFF
TRBV9,large,CASSVTFDSNQPQHF
TRBV29-1,-,CSVRAGEVSDTQYF
TRBV29-1,-,CSVESGASFEQYF
TRBV4-2,few,CASSQDFGTYNEQFF
TRBV27,-,CASSLGTSGRGGQFF
TRBV5-1,-,CASSWGVKNTEAFF
TRBV7-9,-,CASSPYPGEQYF
TRBV7-9,-,CASSPTGTGFYEQYF
TRBV28,once,CASSFPLDRPSYEQYF